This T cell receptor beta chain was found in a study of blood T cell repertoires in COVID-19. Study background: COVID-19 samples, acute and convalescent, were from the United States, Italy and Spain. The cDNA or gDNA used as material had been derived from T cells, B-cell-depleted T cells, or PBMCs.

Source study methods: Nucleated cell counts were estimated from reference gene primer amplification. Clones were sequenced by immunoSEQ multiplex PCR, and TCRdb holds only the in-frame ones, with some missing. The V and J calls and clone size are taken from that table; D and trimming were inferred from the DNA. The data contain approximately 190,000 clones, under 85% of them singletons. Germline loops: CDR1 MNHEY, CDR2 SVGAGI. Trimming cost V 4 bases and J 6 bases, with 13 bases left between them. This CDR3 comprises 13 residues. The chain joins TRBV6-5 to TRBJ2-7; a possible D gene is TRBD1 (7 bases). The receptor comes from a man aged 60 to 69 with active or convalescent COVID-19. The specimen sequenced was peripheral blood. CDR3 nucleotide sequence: TGTGCCAGCAGTTTTGGAGGGGGCGGCGAGCAGTACTTC. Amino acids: CASSFGGGGEQYF.